This T cell receptor (beta chain) came from a study of cytomegalovirus exposure and HLA in healthy donors. Germline trimming cut 2 bases from V and 4 bases from J; bases unmatched to any gene: 5. Germline CDR1 and CDR2: KGHSH and LQKENI. The CDR3 is made up of 14 amino acids. Assay: immunoSEQ multiplex PCR; the TCRdb copy retains only in-frame clones and omits some. The table has tens of thousands of clones, about 94% seen once. The clonotype comes from a young woman in good health and CMV-seropositive. Sequenced: PBMCs. The chain couples TRBV18 to TRBJ2-7; 7 bases fit TRBD2. The CDR3 protein is CASSPWAGEYEQYF. DNA for the CDR3: TGTGCCAGCTCACCATGGGCGGGGGAATACGAGCAGTACTTC.